This T cell receptor beta chain appears in the sequencing data of a study of early T cells in non-severe SARS-CoV-2 infection. TCRdb re-analysed the 5' RACE reads in MiXCR, keeping a single row per CDR3 protein. The table includes some 91,000 distinct CDR3 sequences, under 15% detected once. This clonotype was counted many times. V was cut by 8 bases and J by 6 bases, with 14 bases left in between. The CDR3 consists of 14 residues. The receptor comes from an adult who was a healthcare worker with PCR-confirmed SARS-CoV-2 infection or an uninfected control (not recorded which). The gene calls are TRBV12-3 or TRBV12-4 and TRBJ1-6; D perhaps matches TRBD1 (5 bases). The sequenced sample was whole blood. The chain's CDR3 is CASRASGVNSPLHF. In nucleotides, the CDR3 is TGTGCCAGCCGGGCCTCGGGGGTTAATTCACCCCTCCACTTT.